This TCR beta chain was captured in a study of blood T cell repertoires in COVID-19. Study-level information: There were acute and convalescent COVID-19 samples, and they came from the United States, Italy and Spain. Nucleic acid was either cDNA or gDNA, and it came from T cells, B-cell-depleted T cells, or PBMCs.

V was cut by 7 bases and J by 5 bases, with 16 bases left in between. Germline V CDR1 and CDR2: SNHLY, FYNNEI. This CDR3 contains 14 residues. Under the authors' procedure: Amplified reference gene primers provided the basis for estimating nucleated cell counts. The data were produced by immunoSEQ multiplex PCR, yet TCRdb's version contains in-frame clones alone and is incomplete. That table supplies the V and J calls and clone size; D and trimming were determined from the DNA. This table holds about 280,000 clones, roughly 85% found once. Sequencing input: peripheral blood. The chain has TRBV2 and TRBJ2-3, with D tentatively TRBD1 (5 bases). This TCR was recovered from a woman in her 70s with acute or convalescent COVID-19. The CDR3 sequence: CASTPGRAIDTQYF. CDR3 in DNA: TGTGCCAGCACACCTGGCAGGGCTATAGATACGCAGTATTTT.